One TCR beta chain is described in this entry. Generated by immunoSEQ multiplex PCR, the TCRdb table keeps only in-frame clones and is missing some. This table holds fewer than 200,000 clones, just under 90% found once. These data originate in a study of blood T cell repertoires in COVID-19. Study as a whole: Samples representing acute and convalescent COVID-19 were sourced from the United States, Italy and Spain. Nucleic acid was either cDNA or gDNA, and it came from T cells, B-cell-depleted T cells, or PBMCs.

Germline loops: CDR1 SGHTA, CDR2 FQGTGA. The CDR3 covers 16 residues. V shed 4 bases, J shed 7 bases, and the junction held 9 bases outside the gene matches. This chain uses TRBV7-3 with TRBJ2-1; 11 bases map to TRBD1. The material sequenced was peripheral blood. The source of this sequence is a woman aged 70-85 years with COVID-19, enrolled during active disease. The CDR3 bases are TGTGCCAGCAGCTCACCCGGACAGGGGGCCCAAAATGAGCAGTTCTTC. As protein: CASSSPGQGAQNEQFF. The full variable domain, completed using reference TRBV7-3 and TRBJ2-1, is GAGVSQTPSNKVTEKGKYVELRCDPISGHTALYWYRQSLGQGPEFLIYFQGTGAADDSGLPNDRFFAVRPEGSVSTLKIQRTERGDSAVYLCASSSPGQGAQNEQFFGPGTRLTVL.